A selection of T cell receptor beta chains follows, all from one sample in a study of cytomegalovirus exposure and HLA in healthy donors. Profiling relied on immunoSEQ multiplex PCR, and the TCRdb table lists in-frame clones only, not all of them. Among about 64,000 clones listed, under 80% were seen once. The sequencing sample was made of PBMCs. Receptor source: a male donor in good health and CMV-seropositive. The CDR3 runs from the conserved cysteine through the conserved F or W. The D gene is left open where the match is weak. For some rows the clone size is stated as once, few or many, or as a class when expanded; others skip it.

>.|.|TRBJ2-5|TRBV11-2
CASSSTITSQETQYF
TGTGCCAGCAGCTCCACTATTACTTCCCAAGAGACCCAGTACTTC
>.|.|TRBJ2-5|TRBV4-3
CASSQDGVQETQYF
TGCGCCAGCAGCCAAGACGGGGTACAAGAGACCCAGTACTTC
>.|.|TRBJ2-3|TRBV9
CASSVGVQDTQYF
TGTGCCAGCAGCGTAGGTGTCCAAGATACGCAGTATTTT
>.|.|TRBJ2-2|TRBV7-9
CASSLLPGVTGELFF
TGTGCCAGCAGCTTACTGCCAGGGGTAACCGGGGAGCTGTTTTTT
>.|TRBD2|TRBJ2-6|TRBV5-1
CASSPGGNSGANVLTF
TGCGCCAGCAGCCCCGGGGGGAACTCTGGGGCCAACGTCCTGACTTTC
>once|.|TRBJ1-1|TRBV4-1
CASSQATGNTEAFF
TGCGCCAGCAGCCAAGCGACTGGGAACACTGAAGCTTTCTTT
>.|.|TRBJ2-7|TRBV4-2
CASSQEGQPQQYF
TGTGCCAGCAGCCAAGAAGGACAGCCTCAGCAGTACTTC
>.|.|TRBJ1-2|TRBV29-1
CSVDLGQGRLYGYTF
TGCAGCGTTGATCTTGGCCAGGGGCGCCTGTATGGCTACACCTTC
>.|.|TRBJ1-1|TRBV15
CATSRDLGGSEAFF
TGTGCCACCAGCAGAGATCTCGGGGGGTCCGAAGCTTTCTTT
>.|TRBD2|TRBJ2-7|TRBV27
CASSLAGAHEQYF
TGTGCCAGCAGTTTAGCGGGAGCCCACGAGCAGTACTTC
>.|.|TRBJ2-2|TRBV5-4
CASSFWERELFF
TGTGCCAGCAGCTTTTGGGAGCGGGAGCTGTTTTTT
>.|.|TRBJ1-5|TRBV4-1
CASSRPGENQPQHF
TGCGCCAGCAGCCGTCCAGGGGAGAATCAGCCCCAGCATTTT
>.|.|TRBJ2-2|TRBV5-1
CASSVQGEDTGELFF
TGCGCCAGCAGCGTACAGGGAGAAGACACCGGGGAGCTGTTTTTT
>.|.|TRBJ2-7|TRBV4-1
CASSQVGVYEQYF
TGCGCCAGCAGCCAAGTCGGGGTCTACGAGCAGTACTTC
>.|TRBD2|TRBJ2-7|TRBV30
CAWRPSGYYEQYF
TGTGCCTGGAGGCCTAGCGGTTACTACGAGCAGTACTTC
>.|.|TRBJ2-7|TRBV14
CASSRWSEVEQYF
TGTGCCAGCAGCCGGTGGAGTGAGGTCGAGCAGTACTTC
>.|.|TRBJ2-7|TRBV6-1
CASRLLPVYEQYF
TGTGCCAGCAGATTGTTGCCAGTCTACGAGCAGTACTTC
>.|.|TRBJ1-1|TRBV6-5
CASTGNTEAFF
TGTGCCAGCACGGGGAACACTGAAGCTTTCTTT